This paragraph covers one TCR beta chain sequence. The assay was immunoSEQ multiplex PCR, and TCRdb's table has in-frame clones only and misses some. The table lists roughly 45,000 clones, about 88% of them singletons. CDR1 and CDR2 from the germline V gene are MNHEY and SMNVEV (reference sequence). Trimming removed 5 bases from V and 1 base from J, with 14 bases in between. This CDR3 has 15 residues. This entry belongs to a study of PD-L1 blockade in urothelial cancer. Study overall: Analyses used blood from 3 weeks (second dose) and 6 weeks after treatment start.

The TCR comes from an older woman with urothelial cancer. This chain connects TRBV27 to TRBJ2-5; D remains ambiguous. The starting material was PBMCs, obtained around atezolizumab (anti-PD-L1) treatment. The CDR3, as DNA: TGTGCCAGCAGTGAACTCTACAGACCCCAAGAGACCCAGTACTTC. Protein: CASSELYRPQETQYF.